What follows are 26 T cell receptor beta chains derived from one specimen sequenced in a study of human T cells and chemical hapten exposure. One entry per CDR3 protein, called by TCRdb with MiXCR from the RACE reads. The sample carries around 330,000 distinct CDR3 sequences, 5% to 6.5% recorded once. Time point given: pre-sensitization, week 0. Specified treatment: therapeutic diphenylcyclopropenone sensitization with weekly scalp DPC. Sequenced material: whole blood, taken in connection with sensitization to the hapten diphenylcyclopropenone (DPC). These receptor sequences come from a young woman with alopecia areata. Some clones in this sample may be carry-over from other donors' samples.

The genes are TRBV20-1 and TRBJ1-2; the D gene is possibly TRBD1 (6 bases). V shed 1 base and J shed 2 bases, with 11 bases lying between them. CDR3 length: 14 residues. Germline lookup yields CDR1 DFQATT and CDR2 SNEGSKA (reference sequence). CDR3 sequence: CSARAVDRNYGYTF. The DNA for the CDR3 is TGCAGTGCTAGAGCTGTGGACAGAAACTATGGCTACACCTTC.

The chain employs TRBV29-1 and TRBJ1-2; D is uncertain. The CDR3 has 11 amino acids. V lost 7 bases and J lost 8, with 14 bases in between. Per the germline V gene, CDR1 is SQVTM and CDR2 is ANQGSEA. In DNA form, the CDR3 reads TGCAGCGCTCGTCTTCCCGCGGGCTACACCTTC. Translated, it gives CSARLPAGYTF.

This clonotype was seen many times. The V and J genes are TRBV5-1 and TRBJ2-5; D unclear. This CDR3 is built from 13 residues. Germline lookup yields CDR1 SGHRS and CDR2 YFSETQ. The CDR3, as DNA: TGCGCATCAACCGAAGAAGGGCAAGAGACCCAGTACTTC. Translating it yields CASTEEGQETQYF. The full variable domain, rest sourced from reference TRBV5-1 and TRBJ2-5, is KAGVTQTPRYLIKTRGQQVTLSCSPISGHRSVSWYQQTPGQGLQFLFEYFSETQRNKGNFPGRFSGRQFSNSRSEMNVSTLELGDSALYLCASTEEGQETQYFGPGTRLLVL.

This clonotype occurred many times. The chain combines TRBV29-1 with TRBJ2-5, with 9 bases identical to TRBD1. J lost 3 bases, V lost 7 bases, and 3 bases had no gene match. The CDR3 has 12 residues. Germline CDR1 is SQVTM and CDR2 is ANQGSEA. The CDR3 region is CSGGQGKETQYF. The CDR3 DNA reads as TGCAGCGGTGGACAGGGGAAAGAGACCCAGTACTTC.

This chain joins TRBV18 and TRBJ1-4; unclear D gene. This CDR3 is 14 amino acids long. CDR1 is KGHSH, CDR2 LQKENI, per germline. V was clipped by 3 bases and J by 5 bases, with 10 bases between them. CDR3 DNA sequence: TGTGCCAGCTCACCCGCATCGACCAATGAAAAACTGTTTTTT. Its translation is CASSPASTNEKLFF.

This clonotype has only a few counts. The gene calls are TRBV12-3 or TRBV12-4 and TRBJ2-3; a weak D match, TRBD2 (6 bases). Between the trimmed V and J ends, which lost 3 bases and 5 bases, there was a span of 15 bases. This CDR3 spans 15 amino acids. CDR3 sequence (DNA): TGTGCCAGCAGTTTTGTGGGGGGACGGGGAGATACGCAGTATTTT. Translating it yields CASSFVGGRGDTQYF.

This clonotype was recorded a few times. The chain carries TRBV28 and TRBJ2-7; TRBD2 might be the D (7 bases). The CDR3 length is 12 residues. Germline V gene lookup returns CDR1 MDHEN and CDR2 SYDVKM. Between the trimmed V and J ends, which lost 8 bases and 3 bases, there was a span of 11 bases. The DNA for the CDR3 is TGTGCCAGCCGGGGGGCCCGCTACGAGCAGTACTTC. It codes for CASRGARYEQYF.

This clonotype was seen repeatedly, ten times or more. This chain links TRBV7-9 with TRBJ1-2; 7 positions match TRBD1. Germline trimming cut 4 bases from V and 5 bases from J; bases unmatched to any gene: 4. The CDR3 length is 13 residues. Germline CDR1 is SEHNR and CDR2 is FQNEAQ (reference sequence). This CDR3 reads CASSSGQLYGYTF. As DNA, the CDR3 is TGTGCCAGCAGCTCGGGACAGTTGTATGGCTACACCTTC.

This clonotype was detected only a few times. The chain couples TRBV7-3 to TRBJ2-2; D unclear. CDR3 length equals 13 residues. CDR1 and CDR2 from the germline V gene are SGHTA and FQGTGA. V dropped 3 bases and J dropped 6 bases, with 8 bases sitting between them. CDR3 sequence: CASSLQEAGELFF. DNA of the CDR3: TGTGCCAGCAGCTTGCAGGAAGCCGGGGAGCTGTTTTTT.

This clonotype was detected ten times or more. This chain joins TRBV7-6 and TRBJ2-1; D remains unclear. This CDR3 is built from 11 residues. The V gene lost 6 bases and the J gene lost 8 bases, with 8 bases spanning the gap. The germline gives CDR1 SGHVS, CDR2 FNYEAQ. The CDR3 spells CASSTGYEQFF. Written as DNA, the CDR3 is TGTGCCAGCAGTACGGGTTATGAGCAGTTCTTC. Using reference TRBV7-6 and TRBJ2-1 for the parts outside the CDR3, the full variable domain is GAGVSQSPRYKVTKRGQDVALRCDPISGHVSLYWYRQALGQGPEFLTYFNYEAQQDKSGLPNDRFSAERPEGSISTLTIQRTEQRDSAMYRCASSTGYEQFFGPGTRLTVL.

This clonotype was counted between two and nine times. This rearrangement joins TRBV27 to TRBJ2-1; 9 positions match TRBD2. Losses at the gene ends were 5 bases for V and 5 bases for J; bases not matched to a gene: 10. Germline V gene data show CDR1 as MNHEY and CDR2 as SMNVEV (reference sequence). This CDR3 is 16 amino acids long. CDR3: CASSRLAGAGDNEQFF. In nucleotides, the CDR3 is TGTGCCAGCAGTAGGTTAGCGGGGGCTGGGGACAATGAGCAGTTCTTC.

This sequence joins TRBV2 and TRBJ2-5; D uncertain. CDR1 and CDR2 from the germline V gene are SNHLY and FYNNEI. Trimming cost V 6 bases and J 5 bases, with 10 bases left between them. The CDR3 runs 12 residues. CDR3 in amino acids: CASSTQEETQYF. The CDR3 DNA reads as TGTGCCAGCAGCACCCAGGAGGAGACCCAGTACTTC. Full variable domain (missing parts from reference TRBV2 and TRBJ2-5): EPEVTQTPSHQVTQMGQEVILRCVPISNHLYFYWYRQILGQKVEFLVSFYNNEISEKSEIFDDQFSVERPDGSNFTLKIRSTKLEDSAMYFCASSTQEETQYFGPGTRLLVL.

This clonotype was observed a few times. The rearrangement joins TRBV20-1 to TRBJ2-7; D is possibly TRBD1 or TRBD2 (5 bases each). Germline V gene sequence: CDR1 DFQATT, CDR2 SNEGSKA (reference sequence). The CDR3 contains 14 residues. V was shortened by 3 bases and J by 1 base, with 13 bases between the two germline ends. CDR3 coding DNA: TGCAGTGCTAGGAGGGACCTTTCTTCCTACGAGCAGTACTTC. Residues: CSARRDLSSYEQYF.

CDR3 in amino acids: CSVRLATDTQYF. CDR3 in DNA: TGCAGTGTCAGACTAGCCACAGATACGCAGTATTTT. This chain joins TRBV20-1 and TRBJ2-3; 7 positions agree with TRBD2. Germline trimming cut 7 bases from V and 2 bases from J; bases unmatched to any gene: 3. The germline V gene has CDR1 DFQATT and CDR2 SNEGSKA (reference sequence). The CDR3 runs 12 residues.

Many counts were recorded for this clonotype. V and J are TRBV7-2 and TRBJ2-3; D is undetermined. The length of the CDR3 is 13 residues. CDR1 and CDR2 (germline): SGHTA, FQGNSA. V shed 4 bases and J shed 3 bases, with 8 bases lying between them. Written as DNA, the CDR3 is TGTGCCAGCAGCTCCTATAGGACAGATACGCAGTATTTT. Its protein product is CASSSYRTDTQYF.

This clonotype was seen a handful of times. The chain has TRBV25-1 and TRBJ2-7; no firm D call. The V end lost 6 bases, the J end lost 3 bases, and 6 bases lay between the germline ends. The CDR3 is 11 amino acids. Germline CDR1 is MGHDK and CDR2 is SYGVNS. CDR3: CASSGYYEQYF. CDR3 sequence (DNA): TGTGCCAGCAGCGGTTACTACGAGCAGTACTTC.

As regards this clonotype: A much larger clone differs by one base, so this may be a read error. The CDR3 nucleotides read TGTACCAGCAGTGAGGGACTAGTCGTCCAAGAGACCCAGTACTTC. This encodes CTSSEGLVVQETQYF. The chain employs TRBV2 and TRBJ2-5, with TRBD2 matching over 8 bases. The germline V gene has CDR1 SNHLY and CDR2 FYNNEI. The CDR3 contains 15 residues.

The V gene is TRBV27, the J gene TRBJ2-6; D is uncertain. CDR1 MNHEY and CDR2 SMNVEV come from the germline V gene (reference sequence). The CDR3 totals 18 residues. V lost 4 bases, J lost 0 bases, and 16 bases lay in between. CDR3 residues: CASSSPTRTGSGANVLTF. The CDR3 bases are TGTGCCAGCAGTTCGCCGACCCGTACCGGCTCTGGGGCCAACGTCCTGACTTTC.

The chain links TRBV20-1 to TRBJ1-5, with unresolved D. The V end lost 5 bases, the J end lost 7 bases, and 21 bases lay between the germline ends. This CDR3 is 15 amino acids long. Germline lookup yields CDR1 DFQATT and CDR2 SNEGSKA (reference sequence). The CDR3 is CSAGRPDVTSQPQHF. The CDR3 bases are TGCAGTGCTGGACGACCGGACGTTACCTCGCAGCCCCAGCATTTT.

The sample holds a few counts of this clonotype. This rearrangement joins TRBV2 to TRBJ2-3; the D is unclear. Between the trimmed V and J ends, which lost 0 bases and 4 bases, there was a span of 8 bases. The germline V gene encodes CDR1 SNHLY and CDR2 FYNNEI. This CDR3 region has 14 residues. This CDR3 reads CASSEALAPDTQYF. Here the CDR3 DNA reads TGTGCCAGCAGTGAAGCATTAGCCCCAGATACGCAGTATTTT.

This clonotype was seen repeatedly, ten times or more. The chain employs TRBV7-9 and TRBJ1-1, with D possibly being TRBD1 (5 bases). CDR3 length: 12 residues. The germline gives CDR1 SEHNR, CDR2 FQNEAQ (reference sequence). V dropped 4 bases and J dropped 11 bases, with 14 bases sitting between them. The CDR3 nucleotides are TGTGCCAGCAGCTCCGGGGAGGGGAAGGCTTTCTTT. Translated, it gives CASSSGEGKAFF.

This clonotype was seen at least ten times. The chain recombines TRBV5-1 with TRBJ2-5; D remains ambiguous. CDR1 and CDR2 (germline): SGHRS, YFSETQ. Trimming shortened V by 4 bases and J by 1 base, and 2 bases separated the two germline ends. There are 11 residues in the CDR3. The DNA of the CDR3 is TGCGCCAGCAGCACCCAAGAGACCCAGTACTTC. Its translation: CASSTQETQYF.

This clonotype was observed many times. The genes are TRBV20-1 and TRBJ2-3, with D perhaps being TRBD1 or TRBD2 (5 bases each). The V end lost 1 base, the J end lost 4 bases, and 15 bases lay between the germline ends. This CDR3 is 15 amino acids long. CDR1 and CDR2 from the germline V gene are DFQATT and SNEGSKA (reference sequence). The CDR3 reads CSARGAGTQSDTQYF. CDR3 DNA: TGCAGTGCTAGAGGGGCCGGGACCCAGTCAGATACGCAGTATTTT.

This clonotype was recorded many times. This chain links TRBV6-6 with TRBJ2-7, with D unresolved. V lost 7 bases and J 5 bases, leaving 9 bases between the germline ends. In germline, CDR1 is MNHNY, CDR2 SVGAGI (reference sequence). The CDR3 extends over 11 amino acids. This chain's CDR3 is CASIGSDEQYF. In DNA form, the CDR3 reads TGTGCCAGCATTGGCTCAGACGAGCAGTACTTC.

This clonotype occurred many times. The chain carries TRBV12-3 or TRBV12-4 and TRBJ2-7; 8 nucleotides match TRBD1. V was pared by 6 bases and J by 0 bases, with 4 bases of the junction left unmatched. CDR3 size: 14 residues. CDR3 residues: CASRRTGRSYEQYF. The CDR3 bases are TGTGCCAGCAGAAGGACAGGGCGCTCCTACGAGCAGTACTTC.

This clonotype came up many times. Written as DNA, the CDR3 is TGTGCCAGCAGCTTAGGGGCAGGTTTTTATAATTCACCCCTCCACTTT. This sequence encodes CASSLGAGFYNSPLHF. This chain joins TRBV11-2 and TRBJ1-6; no reliable D call. Per germline, CDR1 SGHAT and CDR2 FQNNGV. CDR3 length: 16 residues. The ends were cut back, 1 base at V and 4 bases at J, with 11 bases in the middle.